The TCR beta chain under discussion was sequenced for a study of human T cells and chemical hapten exposure. Study summary: How much TCR each sample yielded varied, mostly because pooled library volumes differed slightly.

General study findings and limits: High-frequency TCRs, those above 1 in 1000, stayed the same after DPC sensitization.

MiXCR, run by TCRdb on the RACE reads, gives a single entry per CDR3 protein. The sample records some 51,000 distinct CDR3 sequences, about 9.2% being singletons. This clonotype showed up many times. Its cognate antigen is unknown. Time point specified: pre-sensitization, week 0. The treatment was: therapeutic diphenylcyclopropenone sensitization with weekly scalp DPC. Blood draws came before every patch-test application. The sample consisted of whole blood, taken in connection with sensitization to the hapten diphenylcyclopropenone (DPC). This clonotype was sampled from a woman between 35 and 50 years old with alopecia areata. Some clones in this sample may be carry-over from other donors' samples.

Here the CDR3 reads CSVEVGAGISSEQFF. In nucleotides, the CDR3 is TGCAGCGTTGAAGTGGGAGCGGGGATATCCAGTGAGCAGTTCTTC. The chain is built from TRBV29-1 and TRBJ2-1, with 7 bases lining up with TRBD2. The CDR3 covers 15 residues. CDR1 and CDR2 from the germline V gene are SQVTM and ANQGSEA. After removal of 1 base from V and 9 bases from J, the junction contained 12 bases not matched to a gene.